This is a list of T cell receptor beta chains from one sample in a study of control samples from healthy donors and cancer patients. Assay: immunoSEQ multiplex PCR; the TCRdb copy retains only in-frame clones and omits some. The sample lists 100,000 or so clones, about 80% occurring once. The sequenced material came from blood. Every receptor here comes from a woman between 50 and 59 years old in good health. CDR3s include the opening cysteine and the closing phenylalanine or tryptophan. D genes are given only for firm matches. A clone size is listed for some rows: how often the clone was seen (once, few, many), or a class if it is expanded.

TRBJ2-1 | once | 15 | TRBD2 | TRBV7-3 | CASSLISGRAHEQFF | TGTGCCAGCAGCTTAATCAGCGGGAGGGCCCATGAGCAGTTCTTC
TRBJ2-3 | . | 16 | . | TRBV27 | CARGGPRGGYTDTQYF | TGTGCCAGGGGGGGTCCCAGGGGGGGGTACACAGATACGCAGTATTTT
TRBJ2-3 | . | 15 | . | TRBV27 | CASSLGSRRTDTQYF | TGTGCCAGCAGTCTGGGCAGCCGCCGGACAGATACGCAGTATTTT
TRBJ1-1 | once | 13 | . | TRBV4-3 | CASSQLDRTEAFF | TGCGCCAGCAGCCAATTGGACAGAACTGAAGCTTTCTTT
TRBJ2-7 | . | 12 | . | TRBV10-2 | CASSELAYEQYF | TGCGCCAGCAGTGAGTTAGCCTACGAGCAGTACTTC
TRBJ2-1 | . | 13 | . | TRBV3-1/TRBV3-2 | CASSYFGYNEQFF | TGTGCCAGCAGTTACTTCGGGTACAATGAGCAGTTCTTC
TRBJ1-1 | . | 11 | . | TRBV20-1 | CSASRDGEAFF | TGCAGTGCTAGCCGGGATGGTGAAGCTTTCTTT
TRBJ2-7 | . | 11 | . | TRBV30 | CAWTRSYEQYF | TGTGCCTGGACCAGATCCTACGAGCAGTACTTC
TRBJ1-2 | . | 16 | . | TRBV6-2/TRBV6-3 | CASSYSRQDNNYGYTF | TGTGCCAGCAGTTACTCGCGACAGGACAATAACTATGGCTACACCTTC
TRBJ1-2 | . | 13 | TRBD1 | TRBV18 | CASSRTGWDGYTF | TGTGCCAGCTCACGGACAGGGTGGGATGGCTACACCTTC
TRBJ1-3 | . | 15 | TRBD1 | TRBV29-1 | CSVWDRAKGGNTIYF | TGCAGCGTTTGGGACAGAGCTAAAGGAGGAAACACCATATATTTT
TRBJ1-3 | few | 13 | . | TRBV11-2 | CASSLPSGNTIYF | TGTGCCAGCAGTCTTCCAAGTGGAAACACCATATATTTT
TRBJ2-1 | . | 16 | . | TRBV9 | CASSVEYEVSYNEQFF | TGTGCCAGCAGCGTAGAATACGAAGTTAGCTACAATGAGCAGTTCTTC
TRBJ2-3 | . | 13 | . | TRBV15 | CATSRGGADTQYF | TGTGCCACCAGCAGAGGAGGAGCAGATACGCAGTATTTT
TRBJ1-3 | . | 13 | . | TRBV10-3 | CAISADLGNTIYF | TGTGCCATCAGTGCGGACCTGGGAAACACCATATATTTT
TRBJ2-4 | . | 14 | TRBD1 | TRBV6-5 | CASRDRAAKNIQYF | TGTGCCTCGCGGGACAGGGCGGCCAAAAACATTCAGTACTTC
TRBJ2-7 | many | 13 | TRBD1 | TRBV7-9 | CASSRTGGNEQYF | TGTGCCAGCTCGAGGACAGGTGGTAACGAGCAGTACTTC
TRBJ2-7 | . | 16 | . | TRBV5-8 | CASSLLTRTPPYEQYF | TGTGCCAGCAGCTTGTTAACTCGGACACCTCCCTACGAGCAGTACTTC
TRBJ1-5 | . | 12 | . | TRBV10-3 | CAIRDSNQPQHF | TGTGCCATCAGGGACAGCAATCAGCCCCAGCATTTT
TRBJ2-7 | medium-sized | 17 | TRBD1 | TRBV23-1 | CASMARDRGPRSYEQYF | TGCGCCAGCATGGCCCGGGACAGGGGGCCCCGGTCCTACGAGCAGTACTTC
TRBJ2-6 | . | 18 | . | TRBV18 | CASSPLGPNPSGANVLTF | TGTGCCAGCTCACCACTTGGGCCCAACCCGTCTGGGGCCAACGTCCTGACTTTC
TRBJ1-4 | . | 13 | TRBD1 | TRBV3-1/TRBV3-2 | CASSQPGTGRLFF | TGTGCCAGCAGCCAGCCCGGGACAGGGAGACTGTTTTTT
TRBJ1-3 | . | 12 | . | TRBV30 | CACRTPGNTIYF | TGTGCCTGCCGGACCCCTGGAAACACCATATATTTT
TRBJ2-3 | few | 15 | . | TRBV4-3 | CASSQEVGNTDTQYF | TGCGCCAGCAGCCAAGAAGTCGGGAACACAGATACGCAGTATTTT
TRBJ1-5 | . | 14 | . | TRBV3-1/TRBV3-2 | CASSQESDNQPQHF | TGTGCCAGCAGCCAAGAAAGCGACAATCAGCCCCAGCATTTT
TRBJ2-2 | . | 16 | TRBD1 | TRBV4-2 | CASSQSGTGDTGELFF | TGTGCCAGCAGCCAATCCGGGACAGGAGACACCGGGGAGCTGTTTTTT
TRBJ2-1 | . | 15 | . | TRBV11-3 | CASSQRTTSWAEQFF | TGTGCCAGCAGCCAAAGGACGACTAGTTGGGCTGAGCAGTTCTTC
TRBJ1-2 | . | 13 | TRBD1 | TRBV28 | CAGIPGGDYGYTF | TGTGCCGGGATCCCAGGGGGCGACTATGGCTACACCTTC
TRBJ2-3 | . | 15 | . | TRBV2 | CASRGDGGPGDTQYF | TGTGCCAGCAGGGGGGATGGGGGGCCGGGAGATACGCAGTATTTT
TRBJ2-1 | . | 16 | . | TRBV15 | CATSSLVGYGGNEQFF | TGTGCCACCAGCAGCCTGGTTGGGTATGGGGGGAATGAGCAGTTCTTC